This entry concerns a single T cell receptor beta chain. Only in-frame clones appear in the TCRdb table, and some are missing; sequencing was by immunoSEQ multiplex PCR. The table includes about 360,000 clones, approximately 86% detected once. The Seattle site enrolled patients during active infection and followed them longitudinally. This specimen comes from a study of blood T cell repertoires in COVID-19. Across the study: Donors in the United States, Italy and Spain gave samples during acute or convalescent COVID-19. In each case, the material was cDNA or gDNA derived from T cells, B-cell-depleted T cells, or PBMCs.

The sample taken for sequencing was peripheral blood. The receptor was derived from a woman between 55 and 75 years old with COVID-19, enrolled during active disease.

The CDR3: CASSRAQTGVGNEQYF. The CDR3 DNA reads TGTGCCAGTAGCCGCGCCCAAACCGGGGTAGGCAACGAGCAGTACTTC. V usage is TRBV19 and J usage is TRBJ2-7, with a weak D call TRBD2 (5 bases). The CDR3 extends over 16 amino acids. Between the trimmed V and J ends, which lost 6 bases and 5 bases, there was a span of 23 bases. CDR1 is LNHDA, CDR2 SQIVND, per germline (reference sequence).